This T cell receptor beta chain was observed in a study of patients and donors after allogeneic stem cell transplantation. This clonotype came up many times. MiXCR, applied by TCRdb to the RT-PCR reads, yields one record per CDR3 protein. The sample lists about 87,000 distinct CDR3 sequences, about 5% occurring once. The TCR was taken from a human donor who was either an allogeneic HSCT recipient or a stem cell or donor lymphocyte infusion donor (not recorded which). It is not recorded whose cells these are; they may come from a transplant donor. What was sequenced was blood, either unsorted or a sorted T cell fraction (not recorded which).

The CDR3 loop is CASSPVWQGDTEAFF. The CDR3 coding sequence is TGTGCCAGCTCACCCGTATGGCAGGGAGACACTGAAGCTTTCTTT. This rearrangement joins TRBV18 to TRBJ1-1, with D perhaps TRBD1 (5 bases). The CDR3 extends over 15 amino acids. Trimming pared 3 bases from V and 3 bases from J, leaving 14 bases between. The germline gives CDR1 KGHSH, CDR2 LQKENI. Combining the CDR3 with reference TRBV18 and TRBJ1-1 gives the whole variable domain NAGVMQNPRHLVRRRGQEARLRCSPMKGHSHVYWYRQLPEEGLKFMVYLQKENIIDESGMPKERFSAEFPKEGPSILRIQQVVRGDSAAYFCASSPVWQGDTEAFFGQGTRLTVV.